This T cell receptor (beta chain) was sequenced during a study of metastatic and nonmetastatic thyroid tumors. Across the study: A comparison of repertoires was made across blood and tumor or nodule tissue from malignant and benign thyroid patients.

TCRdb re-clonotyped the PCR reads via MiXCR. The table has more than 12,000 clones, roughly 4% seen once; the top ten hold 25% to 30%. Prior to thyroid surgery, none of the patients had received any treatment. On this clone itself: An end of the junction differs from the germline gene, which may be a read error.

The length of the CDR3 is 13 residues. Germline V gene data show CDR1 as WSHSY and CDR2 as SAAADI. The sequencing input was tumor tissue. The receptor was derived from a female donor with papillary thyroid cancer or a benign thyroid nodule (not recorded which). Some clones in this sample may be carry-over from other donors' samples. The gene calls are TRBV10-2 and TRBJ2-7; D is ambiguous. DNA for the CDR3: TGCGCCAGCAGCGAACCAATGGTCGTCGAGCAGCACTTC. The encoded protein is CASSEPMVVEQHF.